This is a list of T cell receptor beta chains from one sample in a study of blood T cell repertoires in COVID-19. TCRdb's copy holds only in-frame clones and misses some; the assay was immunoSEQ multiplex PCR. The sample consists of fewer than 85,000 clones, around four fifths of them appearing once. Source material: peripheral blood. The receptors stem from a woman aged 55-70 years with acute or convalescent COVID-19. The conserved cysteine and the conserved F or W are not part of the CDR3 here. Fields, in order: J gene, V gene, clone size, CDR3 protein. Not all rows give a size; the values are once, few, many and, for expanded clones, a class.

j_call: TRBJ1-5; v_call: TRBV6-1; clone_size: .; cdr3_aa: ASSENGWNQPQH
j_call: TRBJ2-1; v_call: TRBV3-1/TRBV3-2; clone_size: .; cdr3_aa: ASSLKLVRNEQF
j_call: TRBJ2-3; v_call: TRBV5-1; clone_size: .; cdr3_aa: ASSLAGGPADTQY
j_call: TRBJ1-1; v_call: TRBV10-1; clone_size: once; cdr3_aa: ASSPPSGTKAF
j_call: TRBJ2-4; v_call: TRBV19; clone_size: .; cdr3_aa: ASSNLLAKNIQY
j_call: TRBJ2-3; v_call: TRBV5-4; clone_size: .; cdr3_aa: ASSEGRTDTQY
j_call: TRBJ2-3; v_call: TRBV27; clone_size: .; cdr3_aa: ASSQQGRYTQY
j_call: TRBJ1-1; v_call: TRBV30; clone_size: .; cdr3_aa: AWSVVPQQGAKAF
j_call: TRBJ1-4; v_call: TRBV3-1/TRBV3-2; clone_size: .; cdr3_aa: ASSQNQGRAEKLF
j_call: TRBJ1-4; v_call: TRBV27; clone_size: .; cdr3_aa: ASSWLGDNEKLF
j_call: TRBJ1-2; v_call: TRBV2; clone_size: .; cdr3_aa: ASSQLRTGGDYGYT
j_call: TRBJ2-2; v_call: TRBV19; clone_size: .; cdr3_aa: ASSIRTGYTGELF
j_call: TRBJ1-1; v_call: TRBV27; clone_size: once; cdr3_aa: ASSLFPSGTVNTEAF
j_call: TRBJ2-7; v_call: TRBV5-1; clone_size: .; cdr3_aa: ASSLAGNPYEQY
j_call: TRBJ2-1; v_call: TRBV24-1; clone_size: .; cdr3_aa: ATDSSTVPSGKQF
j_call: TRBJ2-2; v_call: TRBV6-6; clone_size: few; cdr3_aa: ASSYSGGVGTGELF
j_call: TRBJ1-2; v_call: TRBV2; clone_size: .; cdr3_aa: ASAGTGGAGYGYT
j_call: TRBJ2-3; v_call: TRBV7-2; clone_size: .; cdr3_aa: ASSQGTSGLAGRTQY
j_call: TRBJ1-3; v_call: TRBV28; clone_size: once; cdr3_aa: ASSSQGAGNTIY
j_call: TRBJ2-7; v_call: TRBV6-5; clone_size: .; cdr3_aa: ATTYGGASYEQY
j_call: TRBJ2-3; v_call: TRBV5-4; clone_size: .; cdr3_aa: ASSDQTGRADTQY
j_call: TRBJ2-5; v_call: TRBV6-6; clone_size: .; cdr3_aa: ASSPTGGRETQY
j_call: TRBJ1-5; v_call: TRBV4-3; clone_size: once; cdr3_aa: ASSQDNKQPQH
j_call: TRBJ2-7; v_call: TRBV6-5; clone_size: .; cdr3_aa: ASQGQVGYEQY
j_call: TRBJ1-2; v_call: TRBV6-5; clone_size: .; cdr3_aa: ASSYSTGGVGGYT
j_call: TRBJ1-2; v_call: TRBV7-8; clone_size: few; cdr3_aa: ASSLNSLSNYGYT
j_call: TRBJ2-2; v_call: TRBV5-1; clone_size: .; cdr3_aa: ASSFGTSGGTGELF
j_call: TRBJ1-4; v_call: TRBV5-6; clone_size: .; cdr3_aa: ASSRASNEREV
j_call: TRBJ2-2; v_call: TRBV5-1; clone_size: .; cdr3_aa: ASSATETGTGELF
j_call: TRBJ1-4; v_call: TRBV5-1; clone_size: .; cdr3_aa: ASSFSSVATNEKLF
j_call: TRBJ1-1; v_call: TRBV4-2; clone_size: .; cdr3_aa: ASSQRQGLAEAF
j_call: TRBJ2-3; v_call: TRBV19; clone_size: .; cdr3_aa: ASSNQGTDTQY
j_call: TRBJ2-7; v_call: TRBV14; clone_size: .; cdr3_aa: ASSQDQSYEQY
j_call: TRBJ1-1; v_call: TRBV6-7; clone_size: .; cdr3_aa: ASSDTGQADTEAF
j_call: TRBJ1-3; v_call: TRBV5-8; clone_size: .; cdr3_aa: AGSKGDTIY
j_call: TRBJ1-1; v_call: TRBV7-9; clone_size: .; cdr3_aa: ASGKQRGPLSTEAF
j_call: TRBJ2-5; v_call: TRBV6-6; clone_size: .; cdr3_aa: ASRETGSQETQY
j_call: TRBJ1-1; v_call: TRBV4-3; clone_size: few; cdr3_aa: ASSHGDRYTEAF
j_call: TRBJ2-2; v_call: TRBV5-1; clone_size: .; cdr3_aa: ASSLRDSNTGELF
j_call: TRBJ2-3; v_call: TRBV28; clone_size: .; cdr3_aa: ASRQSTDTQY
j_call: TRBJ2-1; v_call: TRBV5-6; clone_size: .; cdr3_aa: ASSLPGVNEQF
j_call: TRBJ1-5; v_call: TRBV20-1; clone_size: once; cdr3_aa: SASSQSADQPQH
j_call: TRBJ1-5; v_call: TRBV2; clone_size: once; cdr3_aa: ASSEMRTGGNQPQH
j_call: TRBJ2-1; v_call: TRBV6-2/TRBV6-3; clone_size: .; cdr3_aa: ASSPGTGRDEQF
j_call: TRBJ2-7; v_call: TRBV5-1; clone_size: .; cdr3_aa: ASSSQDRSSYEQY
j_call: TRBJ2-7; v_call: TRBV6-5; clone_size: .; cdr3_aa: ASSRVGLGYEQY
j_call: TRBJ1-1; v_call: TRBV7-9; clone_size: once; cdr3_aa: ASSTQGSEAF
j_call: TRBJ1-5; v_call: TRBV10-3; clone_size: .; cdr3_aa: AISPQGKGDQPQH
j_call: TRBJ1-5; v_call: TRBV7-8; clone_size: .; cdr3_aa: ASSPGTVNQPQH
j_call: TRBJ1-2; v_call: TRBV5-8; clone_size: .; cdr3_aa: ASIIGQGVSGYT
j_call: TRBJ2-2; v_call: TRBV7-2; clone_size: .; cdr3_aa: ASSLLFRGTNTGELF
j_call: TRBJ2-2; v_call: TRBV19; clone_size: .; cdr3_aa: ASSMGPWGGSGELF
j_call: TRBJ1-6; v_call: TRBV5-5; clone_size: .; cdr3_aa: ASSLDDRASYNSPLH
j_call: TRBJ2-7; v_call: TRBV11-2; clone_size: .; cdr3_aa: ASSLEGGYSYEQY
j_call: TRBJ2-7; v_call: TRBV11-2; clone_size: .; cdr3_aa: ASSQVAGGTYEQY
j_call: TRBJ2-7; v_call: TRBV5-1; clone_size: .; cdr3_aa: ASSNPTVNEQY
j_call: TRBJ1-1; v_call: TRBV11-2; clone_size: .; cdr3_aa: ASSLVQGLLAEAF
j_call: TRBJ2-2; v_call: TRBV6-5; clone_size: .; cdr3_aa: ASSYLGPNTGELF
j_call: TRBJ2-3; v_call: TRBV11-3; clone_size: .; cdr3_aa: ASSQSVDTQY
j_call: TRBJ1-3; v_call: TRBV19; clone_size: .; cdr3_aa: ASSRDRNLHSGNTIY